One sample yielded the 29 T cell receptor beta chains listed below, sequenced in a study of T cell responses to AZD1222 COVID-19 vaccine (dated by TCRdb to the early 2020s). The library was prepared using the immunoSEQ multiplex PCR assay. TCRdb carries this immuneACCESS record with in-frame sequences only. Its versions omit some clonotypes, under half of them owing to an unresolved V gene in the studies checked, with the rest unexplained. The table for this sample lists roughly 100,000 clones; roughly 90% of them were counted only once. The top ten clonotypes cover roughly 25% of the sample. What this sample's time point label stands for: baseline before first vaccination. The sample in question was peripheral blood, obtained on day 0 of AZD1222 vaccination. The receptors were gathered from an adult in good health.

DNA of the CDR3: TGTGCCAGCATGAGCGGGAGCTCCTACAATGAGCAGTTCTTC. Protein product: CASMSGSSYNEQFF. V is TRBV28 and J is TRBJ2-1; 8 bases fit TRBD2. There are 14 residues in the CDR3. V trimming: 7 bases; J trimming: 0 bases; junction bases outside the gene matches: 2. CDR1 is MDHEN and CDR2 is SYDVKM in the germline V gene.

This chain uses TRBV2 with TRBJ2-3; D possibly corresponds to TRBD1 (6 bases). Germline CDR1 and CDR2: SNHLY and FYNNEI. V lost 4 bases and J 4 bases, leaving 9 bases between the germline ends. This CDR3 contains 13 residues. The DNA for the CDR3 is TGTGCCAGCAGTGTTAACAGGGCAGATACGCAGTATTTT. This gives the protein CASSVNRADTQYF.

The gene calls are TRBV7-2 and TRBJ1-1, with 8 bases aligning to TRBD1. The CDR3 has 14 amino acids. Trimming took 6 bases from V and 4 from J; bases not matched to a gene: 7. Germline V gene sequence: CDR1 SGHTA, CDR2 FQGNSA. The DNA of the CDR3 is TGTGCCAGCAGTTCGGACAGGGTTTTCACTGAAGCTTTCTTT. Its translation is CASSSDRVFTEAFF.

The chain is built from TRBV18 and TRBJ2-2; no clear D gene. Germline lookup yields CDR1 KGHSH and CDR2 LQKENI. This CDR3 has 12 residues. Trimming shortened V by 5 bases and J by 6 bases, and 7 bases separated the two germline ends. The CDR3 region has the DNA TGTGCCAGCTCAATCGGGTCCGGGGAGCTGTTTTTT. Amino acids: CASSIGSGELFF. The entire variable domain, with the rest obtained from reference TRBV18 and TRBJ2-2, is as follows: NAGVMQNPRHLVRRRGQEARLRCSPMKGHSHVYWYRQLPEEGLKFMVYLQKENIIDESGMPKERFSAEFPKEGPSILRIQQVVRGDSAAYFCASSIGSGELFFGEGSRLTVL.

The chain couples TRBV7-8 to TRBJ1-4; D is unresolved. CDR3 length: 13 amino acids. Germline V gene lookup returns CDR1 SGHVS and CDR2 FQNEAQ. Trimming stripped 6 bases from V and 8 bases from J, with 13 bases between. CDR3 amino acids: CASRSGPEEKLFF. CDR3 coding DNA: TGTGCCAGCAGAAGTGGGCCAGAGGAAAAACTGTTTTTT. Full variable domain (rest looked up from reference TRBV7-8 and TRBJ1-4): GAGVSQSPRYKVAKRGQDVALRCDPISGHVSLFWYQQALGQGPEFLTYFQNEAQLDKSGLPSDRFFAERPEGSVSTLKIQRTQQEDSAVYLCASRSGPEEKLFFGSGTQLSVL.

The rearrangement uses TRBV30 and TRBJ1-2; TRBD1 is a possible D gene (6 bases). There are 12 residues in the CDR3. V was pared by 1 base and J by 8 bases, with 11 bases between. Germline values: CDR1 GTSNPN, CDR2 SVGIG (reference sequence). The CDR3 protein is CAWSDRERGYTF. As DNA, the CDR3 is TGTGCCTGGAGTGACAGGGAGAGGGGCTACACCTTC.

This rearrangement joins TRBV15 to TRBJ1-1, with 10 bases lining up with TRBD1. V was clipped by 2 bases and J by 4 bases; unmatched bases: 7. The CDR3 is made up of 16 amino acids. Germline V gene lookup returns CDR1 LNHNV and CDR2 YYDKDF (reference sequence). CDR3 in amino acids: CATSRRQGARVTEAFF. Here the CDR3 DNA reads TGTGCCACCAGCAGAAGACAGGGGGCGCGTGTCACTGAAGCTTTCTTT.

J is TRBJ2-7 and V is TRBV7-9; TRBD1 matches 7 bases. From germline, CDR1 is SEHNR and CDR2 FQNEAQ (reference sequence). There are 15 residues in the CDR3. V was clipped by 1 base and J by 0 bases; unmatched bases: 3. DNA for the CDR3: TGTGCCAGCAGCTTAGAGGGACAGCCCTCCTACGAGCAGTACTTC. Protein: CASSLEGQPSYEQYF.

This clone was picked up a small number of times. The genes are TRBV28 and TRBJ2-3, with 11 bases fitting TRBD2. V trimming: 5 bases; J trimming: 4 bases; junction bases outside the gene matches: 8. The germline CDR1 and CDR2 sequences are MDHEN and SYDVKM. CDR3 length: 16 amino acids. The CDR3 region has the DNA TGTGCCAGCAGTCCACTGACTAGCGGGAAGGCAGATACGCAGTATTTT. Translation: CASSPLTSGKADTQYF.

CDR3 coding DNA: TGTGCCAGCAGTGGACAGGACCCTGAGCAGTTCTTC. Protein sequence: CASSGQDPEQFF. The chain combines TRBV2 with TRBJ2-1, with D possibly TRBD1 on 6 matching bases. V was cut by 4 bases and J by 9 bases, with 10 bases left in between. The CDR3 totals 12 residues. The germline CDR1 and CDR2 sequences are SNHLY and FYNNEI.

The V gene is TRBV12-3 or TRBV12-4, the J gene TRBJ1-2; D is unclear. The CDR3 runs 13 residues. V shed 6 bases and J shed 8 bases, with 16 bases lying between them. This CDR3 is CASSTLDGWGYTF. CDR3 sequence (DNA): TGTGCCAGCAGCACATTGGATGGATGGGGCTACACCTTC.

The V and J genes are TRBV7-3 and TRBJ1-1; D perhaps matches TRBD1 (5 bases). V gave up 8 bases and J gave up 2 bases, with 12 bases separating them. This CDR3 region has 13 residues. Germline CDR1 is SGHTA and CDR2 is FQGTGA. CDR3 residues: CASCAGPNTEAFF. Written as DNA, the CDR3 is TGTGCCAGCTGTGCAGGGCCAAACACTGAAGCTTTCTTT.

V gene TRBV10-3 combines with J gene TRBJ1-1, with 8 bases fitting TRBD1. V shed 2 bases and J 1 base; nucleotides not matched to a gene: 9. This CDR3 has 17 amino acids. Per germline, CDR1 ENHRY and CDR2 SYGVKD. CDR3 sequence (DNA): TGTGCCATCAGTGAGGGGCGGCAGGGGGCGAAGAACACTGAAGCTTTCTTT. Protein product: CAISEGRQGAKNTEAFF.

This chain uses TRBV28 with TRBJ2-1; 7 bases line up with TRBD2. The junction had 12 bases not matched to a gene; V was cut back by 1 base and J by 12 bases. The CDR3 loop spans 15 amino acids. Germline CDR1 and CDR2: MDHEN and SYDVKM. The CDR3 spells CASSLSASGPVRQFF. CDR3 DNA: TGTGCCAGCAGTTTATCGGCTAGCGGCCCCGTCCGGCAGTTCTTC.

The CDR3 coding sequence is TGTGCCAGTACCGTGGACAGGGAGGGGAATCAGCCCCAGCATTTT. The encoded protein is CASTVDREGNQPQHF. The chain recombines TRBV19 with TRBJ1-5; the match to TRBD1 covers 8 bases. The germline V gene encodes CDR1 LNHDA and CDR2 SQIVND (reference sequence). With V trimmed by 7 bases and J by 4 bases, 9 bases remained unmatched. The CDR3 consists of 15 residues.

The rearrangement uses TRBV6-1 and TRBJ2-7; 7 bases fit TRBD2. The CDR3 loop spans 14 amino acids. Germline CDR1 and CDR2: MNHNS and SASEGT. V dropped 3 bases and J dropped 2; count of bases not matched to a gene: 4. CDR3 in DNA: TGTGCCAGCAGTGAGCCCGGACTAGCCTACGAGCAGTACTTC. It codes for CASSEPGLAYEQYF.

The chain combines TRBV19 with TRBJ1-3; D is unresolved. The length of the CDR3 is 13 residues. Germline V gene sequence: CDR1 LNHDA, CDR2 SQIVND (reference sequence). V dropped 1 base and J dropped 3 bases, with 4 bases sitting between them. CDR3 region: CASSIVDGNTIYF. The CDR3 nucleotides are TGTGCCAGTAGTATAGTGGATGGAAACACCATATATTTT. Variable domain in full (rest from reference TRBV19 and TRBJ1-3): DGGITQSPKYLFRKEGQNVTLSCEQNLNHDAMYWYRQDPGQGLRLIYYSQIVNDFQKGDIAEGYSVSREKKESFPLTVTSAQKNPTAFYLCASSIVDGNTIYFGEGSWLTVV.

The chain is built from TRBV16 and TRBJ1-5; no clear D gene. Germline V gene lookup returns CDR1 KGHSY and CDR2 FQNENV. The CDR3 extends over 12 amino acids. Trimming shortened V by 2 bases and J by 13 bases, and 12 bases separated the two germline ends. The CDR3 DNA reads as TGTGCCAGCAGCCAAAACAGAAATTTTCAGCATTTT. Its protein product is CASSQNRNFQHF.

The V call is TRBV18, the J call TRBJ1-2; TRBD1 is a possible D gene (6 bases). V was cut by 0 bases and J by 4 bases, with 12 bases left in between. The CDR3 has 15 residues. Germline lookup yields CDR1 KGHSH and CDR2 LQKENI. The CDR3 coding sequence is TGTGCCAGCTCACCACCGCAGGGGAGAGGCTATGGCTACACCTTC. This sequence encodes CASSPPQGRGYGYTF.

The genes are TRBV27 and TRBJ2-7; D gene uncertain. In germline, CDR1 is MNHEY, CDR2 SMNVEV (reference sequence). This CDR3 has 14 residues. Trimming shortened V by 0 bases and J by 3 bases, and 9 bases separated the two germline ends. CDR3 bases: TGTGCCAGCAGTTTATCGCAACCGAGCTACGAGCAGTACTTC. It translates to CASSLSQPSYEQYF.

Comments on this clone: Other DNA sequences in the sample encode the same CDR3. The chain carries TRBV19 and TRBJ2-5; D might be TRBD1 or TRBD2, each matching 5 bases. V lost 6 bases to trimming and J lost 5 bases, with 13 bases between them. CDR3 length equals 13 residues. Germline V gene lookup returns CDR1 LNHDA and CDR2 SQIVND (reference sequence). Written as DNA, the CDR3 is TGTGCCAGTAGCCTCAGGGAGAGGGAGACCCAGTACTTC. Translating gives CASSLRERETQYF.

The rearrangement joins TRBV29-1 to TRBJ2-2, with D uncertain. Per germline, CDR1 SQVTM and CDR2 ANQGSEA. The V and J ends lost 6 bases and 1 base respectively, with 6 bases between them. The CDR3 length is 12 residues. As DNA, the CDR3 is TGCAGCGTCCCAGGGAACACCGGGGAGCTGTTTTTT. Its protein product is CSVPGNTGELFF.

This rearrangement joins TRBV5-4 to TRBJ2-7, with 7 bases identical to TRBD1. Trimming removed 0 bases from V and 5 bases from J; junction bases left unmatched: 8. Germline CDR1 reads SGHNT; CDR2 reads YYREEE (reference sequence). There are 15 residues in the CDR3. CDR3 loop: CASSLDSTGYDEQYF. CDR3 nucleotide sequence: TGTGCCAGCAGCTTGGATTCGACAGGGTACGACGAGCAGTACTTC.

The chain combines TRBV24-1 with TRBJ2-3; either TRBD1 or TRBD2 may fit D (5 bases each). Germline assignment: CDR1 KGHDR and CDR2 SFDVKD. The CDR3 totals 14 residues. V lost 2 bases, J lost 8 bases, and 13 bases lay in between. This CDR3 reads CATSDSGRGATQYF. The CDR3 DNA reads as TGTGCCACCAGTGATTCGGGCCGAGGGGCTACGCAGTATTTT.

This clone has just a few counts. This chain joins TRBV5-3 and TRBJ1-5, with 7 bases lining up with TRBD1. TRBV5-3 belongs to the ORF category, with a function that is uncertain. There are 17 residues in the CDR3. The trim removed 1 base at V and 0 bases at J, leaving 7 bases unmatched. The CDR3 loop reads CARSLLDRVDSNQPQHF. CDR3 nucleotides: TGTGCCAGAAGCTTGCTAGACAGGGTGGATAGCAATCAGCCCCAGCATTTT.

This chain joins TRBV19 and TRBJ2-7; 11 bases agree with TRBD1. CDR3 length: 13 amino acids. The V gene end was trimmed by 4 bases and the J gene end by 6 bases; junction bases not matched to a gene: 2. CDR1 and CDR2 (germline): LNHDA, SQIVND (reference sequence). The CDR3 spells CASSTGTGGEQYF. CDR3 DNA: TGTGCCAGTAGTACCGGGACAGGGGGCGAGCAGTACTTC.

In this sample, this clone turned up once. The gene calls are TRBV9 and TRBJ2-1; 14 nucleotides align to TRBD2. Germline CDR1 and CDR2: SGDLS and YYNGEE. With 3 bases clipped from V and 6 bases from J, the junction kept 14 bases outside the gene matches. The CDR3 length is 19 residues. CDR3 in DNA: TGTGCCAGCAGCGACGGGACTAGCGGGAGAGAAGGTCTTTTCAATGAGCAGTTCTTC. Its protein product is CASSDGTSGREGLFNEQFF.

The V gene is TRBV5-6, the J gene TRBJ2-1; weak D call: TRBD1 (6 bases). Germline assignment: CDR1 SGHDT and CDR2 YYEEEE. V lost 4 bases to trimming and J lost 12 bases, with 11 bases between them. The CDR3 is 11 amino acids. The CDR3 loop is CASSPDSRQFF. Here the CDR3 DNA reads TGTGCCAGCAGCCCGGACAGCCGGCAGTTCTTC. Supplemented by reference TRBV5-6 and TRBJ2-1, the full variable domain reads DAGVTQSPTHLIKTRGQQVTLRCSPKSGHDTVSWYQQALGQGPQFIFQYYEEEERQRGNFPDRFSGHQFPNYSSELNVNALLLGDSALYLCASSPDSRQFFGPGTRLTVL.

In DNA, the CDR3 is TGTGCCAGTAAACAGGGGGCTAGCAATCAGCCCCAGCATTTT. Translated: CASKQGASNQPQHF. The chain combines TRBV6-5 with TRBJ1-5; 9 positions match TRBD1. The ends lost 9 bases at V and 0 bases at J; junction bases unmatched: 3. This CDR3 comprises 14 residues. Germline V gene data show CDR1 as MNHEY and CDR2 as SVGAGI.